Detailed here is one T cell receptor beta chain. Its antigen is currently unknown. The sample originates from a study of beta chain features in type 1 diabetes. Overall study findings and caveats: Healthy donors had naive, central memory and Treg TCRB repertoires that appeared less similar than those seen among patients. Type 1 diabetes patients showed fewer insertions and more deletions at VDJ junctions. There was a possibility that cDNA sequencing over-represented cells with high TCR expression. Among all four CD4+ subsets, Type 1 diabetes patients had TCRB CDR3s that were moderately but significantly shorter.

Reverse transcription of all isolated RNA meant that expressed TCRB transcripts were sequenced. Average read counts of stem cell-like memory T cell samples were some 990,000. Profiling relied on immunoSEQ multiplex PCR, and the TCRdb table lists in-frame clones only, not all of them. Among around 16,000 clones listed, 60% to 75% were seen once. Trimming removed 2 bases from V and 1 base from J; junction bases left unmatched: 1. The CDR3 sequence is 14 residues long. Germline values: CDR1 SGHNT, CDR2 YYREEE (reference sequence). Specimen: stem cell memory CD4+ T cells from blood. This rearrangement joins TRBV5-4 to TRBJ2-5, with 8 bases identical to TRBD2. This TCR derives from a young man with type 1 diabetes. The CDR3 bases are TGTGCCAGCAGCTTAAGCGGGGGCCAAGAGACCCAGTACTTC. It yields the protein CASSLSGGQETQYF.